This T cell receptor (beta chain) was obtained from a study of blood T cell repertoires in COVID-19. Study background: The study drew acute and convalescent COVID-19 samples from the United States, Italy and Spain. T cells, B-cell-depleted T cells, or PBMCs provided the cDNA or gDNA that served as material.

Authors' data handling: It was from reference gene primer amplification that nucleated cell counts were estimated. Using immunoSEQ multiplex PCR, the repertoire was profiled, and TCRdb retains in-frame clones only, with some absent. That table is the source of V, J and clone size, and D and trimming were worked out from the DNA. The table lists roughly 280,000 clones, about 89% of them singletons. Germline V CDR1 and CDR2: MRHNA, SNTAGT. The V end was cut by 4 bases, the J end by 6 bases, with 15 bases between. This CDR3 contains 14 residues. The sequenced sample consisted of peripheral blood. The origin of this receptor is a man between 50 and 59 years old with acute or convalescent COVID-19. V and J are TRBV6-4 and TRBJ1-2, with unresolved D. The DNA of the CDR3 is TGTGCCAGCAGTGCCGAGCTTTCCCGGGATGGCTACACCTTC. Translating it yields CASSAELSRDGYTF.